These T cell receptor beta chains were read from a single sample in a study of T cell clonotyping in hematopoietic cell transplantation. Measured with immunoSEQ multiplex PCR; TCRdb has only the in-frame clones, and not every one. The data hold 15,000 to 20,000 clones, with around 77% observed a single time. The sample here was peripheral blood mononuclear cells, taken before stem cell transplant. All receptors come from a man between 60 and 70 years old with acute myeloid leukemia. Some clones in this sample may be carry-over from other donors' samples. Each CDR3 is given with its conserved first and last residue. The order of the fields is D gene, J gene, V gene, clone size, CDR3 DNA, CDR3 protein. A D gene is named only where the DNA matches it firmly. A row's size may be missing; if present it is once, few, many or a size class.

TRBD1 TRBJ1-5 TRBV30 . TGTGCCTGGCGGACAGGGCTGGGCAATCAGCCCCAGCATTTT CAWRTGLGNQPQHF
TRBD1 TRBJ1-2 TRBV5-6 . TGTGCCAGCAAGGGACAGGGGTTCGTATATGGCTACACCTTC CASKGQGFVYGYTF
. TRBJ1-2 TRBV7-9 . TGTGCCAGCAGCTTCTCCGGTGGCTACACCTTC CASSFSGGYTF
TRBD1 TRBJ2-1 TRBV4-2 . TGTGCCAGCAGCCAAGATTTACAGGGGCCGTACAATGAGCAGTTCTTC CASSQDLQGPYNEQFF
. TRBJ1-1 TRBV2 once TGTGCCAGCGGCAGGGGGAACACTGAAGCTTTCTTT CASGRGNTEAFF
. TRBJ1-5 TRBV19 medium-sized TGTGCCAGTAGTAACCTCTGGGGGCCTAATCAGCCCCAGCATTTT CASSNLWGPNQPQHF
. TRBJ1-2 TRBV29-1 . TGCAGCGTTGAAGAAAGACGCAATGGTAGGGGTTATGGCTACACCTTC CSVEERRNGRGYGYTF
. TRBJ1-3 TRBV25-1 . TGTGCCAGCAGTGAATATATAGACACCATATATTTT CASSEYIDTIYF
TRBD1 TRBJ1-6 TRBV4-2 . TGTGCCAGCTCAAAAACAGGGGGAGTGGATTCACCCCTCCACTTT CASSKTGGVDSPLHF
. TRBJ1-2 TRBV14 . TGTGCCAGCAGCCAAAGGACGTATGGCTACACCTTC CASSQRTYGYTF
. TRBJ1-1 TRBV5-1 once TGCGCCAGCAGCTTGATGGAGAACACTGAAGCTTTCTTT CASSLMENTEAFF
. TRBJ1-2 TRBV9 . TGTGCCAGCAGCGTAGGGGGGCCCGCCACATCGGGTGGCTACACCTTC CASSVGGPATSGGYTF
. TRBJ2-7 TRBV7-9 . TGTGCCAGCAGCCCTCAGACAGTCTCCTACGAGCAGTACTTC CASSPQTVSYEQYF
TRBD1 TRBJ1-5 TRBV19 . TGTGCCAGTAGTAAAACAGGGGCAGGTCAGCCCCAGCATTTT CASSKTGAGQPQHF
TRBD2 TRBJ2-7 TRBV28 . TGTGCCAGCAGTTTAGCCCGGGGGGACTCCTACGAGCAGTACTTC CASSLARGDSYEQYF
. TRBJ2-7 TRBV9 . TGTGCCAGCAGCCCACGGGAGAACCCCTACGAGCAGTACTTC CASSPRENPYEQYF
. TRBJ2-1 TRBV30 . TGTGCCTGGAGGGGGGATTCCTACAATGAGCAGTTCTTC CAWRGDSYNEQFF
. TRBJ1-2 TRBV7-2 . TGTGCCAGCAACTTAGACAGGAGAATCTATGGCTACACCTTC CASNLDRRIYGYTF
TRBD1 TRBJ2-2 TRBV19 . TGTGCCAGTAGTATAAGCAGGGGGACCGGGGAGCTGTTTTTT CASSISRGTGELFF
. TRBJ1-1 TRBV15 . TGTGCCACCAGCAGAGATGGGCAGGGGAACACTGAAGCTTTCTTT CATSRDGQGNTEAFF
. TRBJ2-7 TRBV27 . TGTGCCAGCAGTTTCGGACAGACCTACGAGCAGTACTTC CASSFGQTYEQYF
TRBD2 TRBJ2-5 TRBV11-2 . TGTGCCAGCAGCCTGGGACTAGCGGGGGCCGAGACCCAGTACTTC CASSLGLAGAETQYF
. TRBJ1-5 TRBV9 . TGTGCCAGCAGCGCCGGGGTCGCTAGCAATCAGCCCCAGCATTTT CASSAGVASNQPQHF
. TRBJ1-1 TRBV7-2 . TGTGCCAGCAGCTCCTCAGGGGCTGAAGCTTTCTTT CASSSSGAEAFF
TRBD2 TRBJ2-5 TRBV28 medium-sized TGTGCCAGCAGTTCCCCTACCGGGGGGAACCAAGAGACCCAGTACTTC CASSSPTGGNQETQYF
. TRBJ1-1 TRBV15 . TGTGCCACCAGAGAAGCCCGGGAGACACGGGCGAACACTGAAGCTTTCTTT CATREARETRANTEAFF
. TRBJ2-3 TRBV7-2 once TGTGCCAGCAGCTCAGAGAGAGGACTCACAGATACGCAGTATTTT CASSSERGLTDTQYF
TRBD2 TRBJ2-5 TRBV27 once TGTGCCCTGCAAGCGGGGGAGCAAGAGACCCAGTACTTC CALQAGEQETQYF
. TRBJ1-5 TRBV7-9 few TGTGCCAGCAGCTTAATGGGTGATAGGGCCCAGCATTTT CASSLMGDRAQHF
. TRBJ2-1 TRBV7-2 once TGTGCCAGCAGCTTTGGTACAGGGAGCAATGAGCAGTTCTTC CASSFGTGSNEQFF
. TRBJ1-6 TRBV25-1 . TGTGCCAGCAGTTGGCAGGATAATTCACCCCTCCACTTT CASSWQDNSPLHF
. TRBJ1-1 TRBV19 . TGTGCCAGTAGCGCCGGACGGACTCTGAACACTGAAGCTTTCTTT CASSAGRTLNTEAFF
. TRBJ2-2 TRBV9 once TGTGCCAGCAGCCGAACCACCCTCACCGGGGAGCTGTTTTTT CASSRTTLTGELFF
. TRBJ1-2 TRBV11-3 few TGTGCCAGCAGCTTAGAAGGCAGGAAGGCTAACTATGGCTACACCTTC CASSLEGRKANYGYTF
TRBD2 TRBJ2-3 TRBV19 . TGTGCCAGTAGTATTAGACTAGCGGGGGGGGATACGCAGTATTTT CASSIRLAGGDTQYF
. TRBJ1-2 TRBV27 . TGTGCCAGCAGTTTATACCAGGGGCACTATGGCTACACCTTC CASSLYQGHYGYTF
TRBD1 TRBJ1-4 TRBV5-6 . TGTGCCAGCAGCTTACTAATACAGGGGGCTGGGGGAAAACTGTTTTTT CASSLLIQGAGGKLFF
. TRBJ2-1 TRBV10-3 . TGTGCCATCAGTGAAGGGCTGAGCTCCTACAATGAGCAGTTCTTC CAISEGLSSYNEQFF
. TRBJ1-2 TRBV9 . TGTGCCAGCAGCGAGGGAGGGCCCCCTGGCTACACCTTC CASSEGGPPGYTF
TRBD1 TRBJ1-1 TRBV5-4 few TGTGCCAGCAGCTTTCCCGGGACAGGCAATAAAGCTTTCTTT CASSFPGTGNKAFF